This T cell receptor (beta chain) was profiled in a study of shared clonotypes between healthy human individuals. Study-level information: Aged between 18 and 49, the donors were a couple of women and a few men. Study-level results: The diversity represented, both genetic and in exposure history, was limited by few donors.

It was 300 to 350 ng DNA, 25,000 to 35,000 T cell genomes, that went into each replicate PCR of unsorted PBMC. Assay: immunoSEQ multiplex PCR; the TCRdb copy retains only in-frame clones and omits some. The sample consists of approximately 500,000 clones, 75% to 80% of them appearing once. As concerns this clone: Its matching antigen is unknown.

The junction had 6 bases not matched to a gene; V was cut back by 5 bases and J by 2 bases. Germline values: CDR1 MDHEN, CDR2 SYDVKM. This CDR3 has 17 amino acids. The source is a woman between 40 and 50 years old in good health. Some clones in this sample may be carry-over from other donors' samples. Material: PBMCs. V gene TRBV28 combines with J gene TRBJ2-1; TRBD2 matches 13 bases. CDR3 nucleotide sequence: TGTGCCAGCAGTCACGGACTAGCGGGAGTCGCCTACAATGAGCAGTTCTTC. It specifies CASSHGLAGVAYNEQFF. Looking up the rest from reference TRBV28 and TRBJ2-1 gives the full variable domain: DVKVTQSSRYLVKRTGEKVFLECVQDMDHENMFWYRQDPGLGLRLIYFSYDVKMKEKGDIPEGYSVSREKKERFSLILESASTNQTSMYLCASSHGLAGVAYNEQFFGPGTRLTVL.